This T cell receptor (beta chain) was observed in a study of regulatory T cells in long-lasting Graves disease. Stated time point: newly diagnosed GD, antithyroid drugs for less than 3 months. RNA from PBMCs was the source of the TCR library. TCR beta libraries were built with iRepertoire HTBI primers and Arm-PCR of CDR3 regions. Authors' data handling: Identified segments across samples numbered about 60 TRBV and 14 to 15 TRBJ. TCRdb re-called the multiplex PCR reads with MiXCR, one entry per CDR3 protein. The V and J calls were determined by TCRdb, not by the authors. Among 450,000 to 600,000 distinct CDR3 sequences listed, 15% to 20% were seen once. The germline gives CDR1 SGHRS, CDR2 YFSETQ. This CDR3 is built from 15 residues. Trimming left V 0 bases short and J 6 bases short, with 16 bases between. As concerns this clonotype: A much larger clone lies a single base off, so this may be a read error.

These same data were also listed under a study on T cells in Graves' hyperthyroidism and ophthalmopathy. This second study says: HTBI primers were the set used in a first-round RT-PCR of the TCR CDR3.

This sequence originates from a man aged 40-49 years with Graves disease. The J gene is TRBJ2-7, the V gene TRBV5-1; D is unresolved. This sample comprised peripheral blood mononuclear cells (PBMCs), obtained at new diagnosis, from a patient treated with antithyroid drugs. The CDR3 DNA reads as TGCGCCAGCAGCTTGGATCTTGCTTCCCCCCTCGAGCAGTACTTC. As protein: CASSLDLASPLEQYF.